This TCR beta chain was sequenced during a study of blood T cell repertoires in COVID-19. Looking at the study overall: Samples taken during acute and convalescent COVID-19 were collected in the United States, Italy and Spain. Sample material is recorded as cDNA or gDNA derived from T cells, B-cell-depleted T cells, or PBMCs.

Germline CDR1 SGHNT, CDR2 YENEEA. Trimming cost V 0 bases and J 5 bases; bases outside gene matches: 8. The CDR3 is 16 residues long. This clone showed up just once. Per the original data handling: Amplification of reference gene primers was used by the study to estimate nucleated cell counts. Method: immunoSEQ multiplex PCR; TCRdb's copy keeps in-frame clones and lacks some. V and J calls and clone size are copied from that table; D and trimming were computed from the DNA. Of 75,000 to 100,000 clones in the sample, about 89% were seen once. The origin of this receptor is a human donor with acute or convalescent COVID-19. The donor label of this sample is uncertain. Sample: peripheral blood. This chain uses TRBV11-3 with TRBJ2-7, with TRBD1 matching over 9 bases. In DNA form, the CDR3 reads TGTGCCAGCAGCTTAGACTTAGGGACAGGGTCCCACGAGCAGTACTTC. Amino acids: CASSLDLGTGSHEQYF.